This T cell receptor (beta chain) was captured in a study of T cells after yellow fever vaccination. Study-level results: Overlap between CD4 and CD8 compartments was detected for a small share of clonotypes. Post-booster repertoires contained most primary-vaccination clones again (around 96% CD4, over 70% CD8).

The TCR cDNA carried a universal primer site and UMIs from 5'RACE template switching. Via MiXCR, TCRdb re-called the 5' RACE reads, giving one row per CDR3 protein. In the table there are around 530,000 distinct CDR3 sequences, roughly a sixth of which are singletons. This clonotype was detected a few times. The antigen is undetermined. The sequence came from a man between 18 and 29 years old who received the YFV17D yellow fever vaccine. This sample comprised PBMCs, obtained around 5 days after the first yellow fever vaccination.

In DNA form, the CDR3 reads TGTGCCAGCCTACAAGGGACAGGGGTCTCACCCCTCCACTTT. This translates into CASLQGTGVSPLHF. The chain couples TRBV12-3 or TRBV12-4 to TRBJ1-6; 10 bases align to TRBD1. V dropped 8 bases and J dropped 10; count of bases not matched to a gene: 8. The CDR3 contains 14 residues.